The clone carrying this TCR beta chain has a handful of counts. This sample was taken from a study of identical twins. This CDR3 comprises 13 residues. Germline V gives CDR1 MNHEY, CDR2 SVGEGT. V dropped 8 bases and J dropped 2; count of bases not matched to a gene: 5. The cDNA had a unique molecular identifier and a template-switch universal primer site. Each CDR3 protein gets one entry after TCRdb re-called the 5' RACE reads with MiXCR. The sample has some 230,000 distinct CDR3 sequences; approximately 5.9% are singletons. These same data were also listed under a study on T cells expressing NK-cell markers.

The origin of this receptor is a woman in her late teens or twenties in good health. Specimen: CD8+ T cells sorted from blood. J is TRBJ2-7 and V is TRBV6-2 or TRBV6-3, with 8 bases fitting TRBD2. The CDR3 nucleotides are TGTGCCAGCGAGCGGGAGTCTACCTACGAGCAGTACTTC. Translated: CASERESTYEQYF.